This TCR beta chain was sequenced for a study of cytomegalovirus exposure and HLA in healthy donors. About the research overall: The study's early data release held about 80 million unique TCRs from HLA-typed donors. Study results and limitations: Later analysis revealed greater clonal expansion in HLA-associated TCR beta chains than in equally common others. Accurate HLA-A and HLA-B prediction from TCR beta sequences was reported for most subjects. Within the data, a cluster of highly shared sequence variants was likely a sequencing artifact.

This CDR3 region has 14 residues. The V gene's germline CDR1 is KGHSH and CDR2 LQKENI. The ends lost 2 bases at V and 3 bases at J; junction bases unmatched: 2. Note on this clone: What it binds is unknown.

13 Jbeta primers and 60 Vbeta primers were used for the PCR. Measured with immunoSEQ multiplex PCR; TCRdb has only the in-frame clones, and not every one. The sample consists of roughly 95,000 clones, around 82% of them appearing once. Sequencing input: PBMCs. The source of this sequence is a man under 40 in good health and CMV-seropositive. The chain is built from TRBV18 and TRBJ2-7; 9 positions match TRBD1. CDR3 DNA sequence: TGTGCCAGCTCACCAGAGACAGGGGGCTACGAGCAGTACTTC. Its protein is CASSPETGGYEQYF.